This T cell receptor (beta chain) was sequenced for a study of T-cell reconstitution after alpha-beta-depleted transplantation in children. The study, taken as a whole, reports: By one year post-transplant, T-cell counts and diversity largely arose from T cells that were newly produced.

Per the germline V gene, CDR1 is LGHNA and CDR2 is YSLEER. Unmatched junction bases numbered 4, after V lost 5 bases and J lost 6 bases. The CDR3 runs 14 residues. This clonotype was seen many times. Its antigen is unknown. The TCRbeta library incorporated unique molecular identifiers. TCRdb called the PCR reads again in MiXCR, with one record for every CDR3 protein. Here the sample spans under 75,000 distinct CDR3 sequences, under 13% being singletons. This rearrangement joins TRBV4-3 to TRBJ1-4, with 9 bases fitting TRBD1. The material sequenced was PBMCs, taken before TCRalphabeta/CD19-depleted stem cell transplant. The TCR sequence derives from a boy younger than 18 with acute myeloid leukemia, due to receive a stem cell transplant. The CDR3 DNA follows: TGCGCCAGCAGCGGACGGACAGGGGATGAAAAACTGTTTTTT. Encoded protein: CASSGRTGDEKLFF.